This is a list of T cell receptor beta chains from one sample in a study of blood T cell repertoires in COVID-19. Repertoires were generated with immunoSEQ multiplex PCR, while TCRdb's copy carries only in-frame clones and drops some. The repertoire has approximately 530,000 clones, 85% to 90% of them found once; the top ten carry roughly 8%. Sequenced sample: peripheral blood. The receptors shown here come from a woman between 45 and 60 years old with COVID-19, enrolled during active disease. The CDR3 runs from the conserved cysteine through the conserved F or W. A D gene is named only where the DNA matches it firmly. Rows give clone size only sometimes, using once, few, many, or a class for an expanded clone.

j_gene,abundance,d_gene,len,v_gene,CDR3nt,CDR3aa
TRBJ2-2,few,.,15,TRBV5-6,TGTGCCAGCAGCCCGGAGGCGGGCTACGCCGGGGAGCTGTTTTTT,CASSPEAGYAGELFF
TRBJ1-5,.,TRBD1,15,TRBV18,TGTGCCAGCTCAATTAGAGGACAGGACAATCAGCCCCAGCATTTT,CASSIRGQDNQPQHF
TRBJ2-1,.,.,13,TRBV24-1,TGTGCCACCAGTGGTGACGGGATTAATGAGCAGTTCTTC,CATSGDGINEQFF
TRBJ1-1,.,.,13,TRBV20-1,TGCAGTGCTAGTTGGATGCGGGAGACTGAAGCTTTCTTT,CSASWMRETEAFF
TRBJ1-5,.,.,15,TRBV5-5,TGTGCCAGCAGCTTGGAACAGGCGGGCAATCAGCCCCAGCATTTT,CASSLEQAGNQPQHF
TRBJ2-7,once,TRBD2,12,TRBV6-5,TGTGCCAGCAGCCGGGGGGAGGGCGAGCAGTACTTC,CASSRGEGEQYF
TRBJ1-3,.,.,12,TRBV19,TGTGCCAGTAGGTCGTATGGAAACACCATATATTTT,CASRSYGNTIYF
TRBJ2-7,.,TRBD1,17,TRBV5-6,TGTGCCAGCAGCCCGGCCCGGGACAGGTATCCCTCCTACGAGCAGTACTTC,CASSPARDRYPSYEQYF
TRBJ2-5,.,.,14,TRBV24-1,TGTGCCACCAGTGACCCCCTGGCCCAAGAGACCCAGTACTTC,CATSDPLAQETQYF
TRBJ1-4,few,.,12,TRBV7-9,TGTGCCAGCAGCTTAGCCTCTCCCGGACTGTTTTTT,CASSLASPGLFF
TRBJ1-6,few,TRBD1,15,TRBV5-1,TGCGCCAGCAGCGAAACAGGGGATTATAATTCACCCCTCCACTTT,CASSETGDYNSPLHF
TRBJ1-4,once,.,14,TRBV13,TGTGCCAGCAGCTTCGGCAGGGGTGGTGAAAAACTGTTTTTT,CASSFGRGGEKLFF
TRBJ1-5,.,.,13,TRBV3-1/TRBV3-2,TGTGCCAGCAGCCCAGACGTGAATCAGCCCCAGCATTTT,CASSPDVNQPQHF
TRBJ1-2,.,TRBD1,17,TRBV3-1/TRBV3-2,TGTGCCAGCAGCCAAGCCAGCCGTCCGGGACAGAACTATGGCTACACCTTC,CASSQASRPGQNYGYTF
TRBJ1-1,.,.,15,TRBV28,TGTGCCAGCAGTTACCTGACGGGAGGGAACACTGAAGCTTTCTTT,CASSYLTGGNTEAFF
TRBJ2-2,.,.,15,TRBV24-1,TGTGCCACCGGCATATCACAGGAGCTCACCGGGGAGCTGTTTTTT,CATGISQELTGELFF
TRBJ2-7,.,TRBD1,16,TRBV28,TGTGCCAGCAGTTTAATCCCCGACAGGGGAGCCTACGAGCAGTACTTC,CASSLIPDRGAYEQYF
TRBJ1-1,.,TRBD1,14,TRBV18,TGTGCCAGCTCAGCTGGACAGGGGGACACTGAAGCTTTCTTT,CASSAGQGDTEAFF
TRBJ1-1,.,.,16,TRBV19,TGTGCCACCCGAGATTCGCGGGTGCCCTTGAACACTGAAGCTTTCTTT,CATRDSRVPLNTEAFF
TRBJ2-7,.,.,13,TRBV2,TGTGCCAGCAGCGTAAATGGTGCTAACGAGCAGTACTTC,CASSVNGANEQYF
TRBJ1-3,once,.,12,TRBV21-1,TGTGCCAGCAGCAAAGACGGTAACACCATATATTTT,CASSKDGNTIYF
TRBJ2-5,.,.,12,TRBV29-1,TGCAGCGGGGGAACAGGGATGGAGACCCAGTACTTC,CSGGTGMETQYF
TRBJ1-3,.,.,16,TRBV10-3,TGTGCCATCAGTGAGGGGACTGACCGCTCTGGAAACACCATATATTTT,CAISEGTDRSGNTIYF